This T cell receptor (beta chain) was recorded in a study of esophageal squamous cell carcinoma under preoperative chemotherapy. Per the germline V gene, CDR1 is MNHNS and CDR2 is SASEGT. V was clipped by 5 bases and J by 8 bases, with 10 bases between them. CDR3 length: 12 amino acids. As regards this clonotype: Its antigen is currently unknown.

As for time point: after preoperative PTX-NDP chemotherapy. General study results and limits: After chemotherapy, TCR diversity rose significantly in peripheral T cells but not in tumor-infiltrating lymphocytes. After treatment, tumor-infiltrating lymphocytes seemed to come partly from incoming peripheral T cells, not only local changes.

TCRdb passed the PCR reads through MiXCR, listing each CDR3 protein once. The sample has around 11,000 distinct CDR3 sequences, about 63% seen once. The sample was acquired from a patient given preoperative chemotherapy. J is TRBJ2-1 and V is TRBV6-1; D call uncertain. This clonotype originated in a human donor with esophageal squamous cell carcinoma. The donor label of this sample is uncertain. The CDR3 DNA reads TGTGCCAGCAGTAGAACAAACGATGAGCAGTTCTTC. It specifies CASSRTNDEQFF.